These 15 T cell receptor beta chains came from one sample sequenced in a study of T-cell memory formation after mild COVID-19. Each CDR3 protein is one row after TCRdb ran MiXCR on the 5' RACE reads. The sample lists 400,000 to 500,000 distinct CDR3 sequences; more than 15% were seen once. Sequencing was done on a sample of PBMCs or a T cell subset sorted from them (not recorded which). All receptors come from a man between 18 and 35 years old who had mild COVID-19 (a few samples of this study predate the infection). Cell type and time point are not known.

The chain combines TRBV2 with TRBJ2-2, with a possible D match to TRBD2 (5 bases). The CDR3 has 14 residues. With 9 bases removed from V and 7 bases from J, the gap between germline ends came to 18 bases. Germline loops: CDR1 SNHLY, CDR2 FYNNEI. The CDR3 is CASSIGLSNGELFF. CDR3 bases: TGTGCCAGTTCGATCGGACTGTCCAACGGGGAGCTGTTTTTT.

In the case of this clonotype: Given a much more abundant clone one base away, this may be a read error. The V gene is TRBV4-2, the J gene TRBJ1-1; D call uncertain. Germline CDR1 is LGHNA and CDR2 is YNFKEQ. CDR3 size: 16 residues. The chain's CDR3 is CAISQDWPGMNTEAFF. The CDR3, as DNA: TGTGCCATCAGCCAAGATTGGCCGGGGATGAACACTGAAGCTTTCTTT.

The CDR3 coding sequence is TGCGCCAGCAGCCAAACCCCGGGACAGGGGCTGAGCTCTGGAAACACCATATATTTT. Its protein is CASSQTPGQGLSSGNTIYF. The V and J genes are TRBV4-1 and TRBJ1-3, with 10 bases fitting TRBD1. The CDR3 is 19 amino acids. With 2 bases clipped from V and 0 bases from J, the junction kept 10 bases outside the gene matches. The germline V gene has CDR1 MGHRA and CDR2 YSYEKL.

The sample holds a few counts of this clonotype. The gene calls are TRBV12-3 or TRBV12-4 and TRBJ2-2, with D possibly being TRBD1 (6 bases). The CDR3 extends over 20 amino acids. V lost 6 bases, J lost 4 bases, and 30 bases lay in between. CDR3 residues: CASSPRGGADNARITGELFF. CDR3 sequence (DNA): TGTGCCAGCAGCCCCCGAGGGGGAGCGGATAACGCCCGGATCACCGGGGAGCTGTTTTTT.

This clonotype was found a few times. The chain recombines TRBV28 with TRBJ2-7; D call uncertain. There are 15 residues in the CDR3. V lost 3 bases to trimming and J lost 2 bases, with 14 bases between them. Germline CDR1 is MDHEN and CDR2 is SYDVKM. The CDR3 DNA follows: TGTGCCAGCAGTTTGACGTGGTTAGAGACCTACGAGCAGTACGTC. This gives the protein CASSLTWLETYEQYV.

This clonotype occurred a few times. The chain is built from TRBV5-1 and TRBJ2-3; 8 bases line up with TRBD2. V trimming: 0 bases; J trimming: 5 bases; junction bases outside the gene matches: 5. CDR1 is SGHRS, CDR2 YFSETQ, per germline. This CDR3 has 15 amino acids. CDR3 sequence (DNA): TGCGCCAGCAGCTTGGACGGGGGGGAAGAAGATACGCAGTATTTT. This codes for CASSLDGGEEDTQYF.

The chain recombines TRBV20-1 with TRBJ1-2, with D uncertain. There are 13 residues in the CDR3. Trimming stripped 3 bases from V and 1 base from J, with 9 bases between. Germline loops: CDR1 DFQATT, CDR2 SNEGSKA (reference sequence). The DNA of the CDR3 is TGCAGTGCTAGCCAGACAAGTAACTATGGCTACACCTTC. Translating gives CSASQTSNYGYTF.

This clonotype was found a few times. V usage is TRBV20-1 and J usage is TRBJ1-6, with TRBD1 identical over 7 bases. V dropped 5 bases and J dropped 7; count of bases not matched to a gene: 8. The germline CDR1 and CDR2 sequences are DFQATT and SNEGSKA (reference sequence). The CDR3 covers 14 residues. CDR3 in DNA: TGCAGTGCTCTCAGGACAGGTGGGAATTCACCCCTCCACTTT. Translated: CSALRTGGNSPLHF.

The chain links TRBV6-5 to TRBJ1-2; D is undetermined. With 6 bases removed from V and 4 bases from J, the gap between germline ends came to 12 bases. Germline V gene lookup returns CDR1 MNHEY and CDR2 SVGAGI. This CDR3 spans 13 amino acids. This CDR3 is CASRSLGSYGYTF. The CDR3 region has the DNA TGTGCCAGCAGATCCCTGGGATCCTATGGCTACACCTTC.

This clonotype was seen a few times. V is TRBV20-1 and J is TRBJ2-3; D uncertain. V was cut by 4 bases and J by 0 bases, with 14 bases left in between. CDR3 size: 15 residues. From germline, CDR1 is DFQATT and CDR2 SNEGSKA (reference sequence). The CDR3 DNA sequence: TGCAGTGCTATAAGGTGGCAGGCGAGCACAGATACGCAGTATTTT. Protein: CSAIRWQASTDTQYF.

This clonotype was recorded a few times. The chain combines TRBV7-2 with TRBJ1-4, with D maybe TRBD1 (5 bases). This CDR3 has 13 residues. Germline V gene data show CDR1 as SGHTA and CDR2 as FQGNSA. V was pared by 6 bases and J by 5 bases, with 10 bases between. CDR3 coding DNA: TGTGCCAGCAGAGGGGCACCCAATGAAAAACTGTTTTTT. Its translation is CASRGAPNEKLFF.

This clonotype was found many times. V usage is TRBV5-1 and J usage is TRBJ2-4; possible D gene TRBD1, 5 bases. Trimming took 5 bases from V and 7 from J, leaving 22 bases between them. The CDR3 runs 16 residues. Germline CDR1 reads SGHRS; CDR2 reads YFSETQ. The CDR3 DNA follows: TGCGCCAGCAGTGTGTTCTTACAGGCCGAAAGGAACATTCAGTACTTC. Protein: CASSVFLQAERNIQYF.

This clonotype has more than one count but fewer than ten. The V and J genes are TRBV2 and TRBJ2-2; 10 bases align to TRBD1. With 2 bases clipped from V and 1 base from J, the junction kept 7 bases outside the gene matches. From germline, CDR1 is SNHLY and CDR2 FYNNEI. This CDR3 region has 18 residues. The CDR3 spells CASSEFWDRGENTGELFF. CDR3 DNA: TGTGCCAGCAGTGAATTTTGGGACAGGGGAGAGAACACCGGGGAGCTGTTTTTT.

The chain couples TRBV5-6 to TRBJ2-1; D is unresolved. This CDR3 has 14 amino acids. From germline, CDR1 is SGHDT and CDR2 YYEEEE. Trimming left V 4 bases short and J 2 bases short, with 10 bases between. CDR3 in DNA: TGTGCCAGCAGCCCCACGACGGCCTACAATGAGCAGTTCTTC. It is translated as CASSPTTAYNEQFF.

The J gene is TRBJ1-2, the V gene TRBV28; 9 bases align to TRBD1. CDR1 is MDHEN and CDR2 is SYDVKM in the germline V gene. This CDR3 contains 13 residues. After removal of 6 bases from V and 6 bases from J, the junction contained 5 bases not matched to a gene. As DNA, the CDR3 is TGTGCCAGCAGACTTACAGGGGGCAATGGCTACACCTTC. The encoded protein is CASRLTGGNGYTF.